This T cell receptor (beta chain) was sequenced for a study of cytomegalovirus exposure and HLA in healthy donors. Concerning this clone itself: As yet, its antigen is unknown.

Whole-study findings and limits: In a later analysis, donors in an Asian-associated ancestry cluster reportedly had fewer N-insertions in productive TCRs than the cohort mean. Three chains linked to CMV were shown in vitro to be specific for CMV antigens. When analyzed later, a missense DCLRE1C variant was found to be linked to TCR beta V- and J-gene trimming. In an earlier analysis, in about 530 donors, most V segments appeared productive either ~87% or ~30% of the time.

CDR1 and CDR2 from the germline V gene are GTSNPN and SVGIG (reference sequence). The CDR3 has 15 amino acids. Trimming took 1 base from V and 8 from J; bases not matched to a gene: 6. It was with 60 Vbeta and 13 Jbeta primers that the PCR ran. Sequenced by immunoSEQ multiplex PCR; TCRdb stores in-frame clones only, minus some. The sample holds nearly 110,000 clones, roughly four fifths seen once. The receptor was isolated from a man in his fifties or sixties in good health and CMV-seronegative. This sequence joins TRBV30 and TRBJ2-4; 12 nucleotides align to TRBD2. The sample consisted of PBMCs. The CDR3 region has the DNA TGTGCCTGGAGTGCCCTAGCGGGGGGGTTTGACATTCAGTACTTC. Its translation: CAWSALAGGFDIQYF.